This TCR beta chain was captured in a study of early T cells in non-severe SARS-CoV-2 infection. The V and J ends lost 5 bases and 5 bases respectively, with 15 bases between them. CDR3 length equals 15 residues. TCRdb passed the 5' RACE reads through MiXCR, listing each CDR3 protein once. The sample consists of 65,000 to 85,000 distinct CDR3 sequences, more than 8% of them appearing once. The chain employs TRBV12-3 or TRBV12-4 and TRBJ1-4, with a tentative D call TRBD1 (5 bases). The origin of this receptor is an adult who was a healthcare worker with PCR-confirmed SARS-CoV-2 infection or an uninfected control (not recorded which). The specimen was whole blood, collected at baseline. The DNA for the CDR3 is TGTGCCAGCAGTCCAGTAGCAGGGAGAAATGAAAAACTGTTTTTT. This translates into CASSPVAGRNEKLFF.